This entry lists 17 T cell receptor beta chains sequenced from one sample in a study of Graves' ophthalmopathy and Graves' hyperthyroidism. Transcripts of RNA were the source for amplifying TCR beta CDR3 regions. Second-round multiplex PCR came after a first-round RT-PCR that employed HTBI primers. TCRdb itself ran the multiplex PCR reads through MiXCR, one entry per CDR3 protein. The sample includes 560,000 or so distinct CDR3 sequences, 39% of them seen just once. The specimen sequenced was peripheral blood or thyroid tissue (not recorded which). These receptors came from an adult man with Graves' hyperthyroidism.

In this sample, this clonotype turned up a few times. The chain has TRBV4-1 and TRBJ1-6, with TRBD1 identical over 10 bases. V lost 3 bases, J lost 4 bases, and 3 bases stayed unmatched. Per germline, CDR1 MGHRA and CDR2 YSYEKL. The CDR3 length is 16 residues. CDR3 region: CASSQPGQGYNSPLHF. As DNA, the CDR3 is TGCGCCAGCAGCCAGCCGGGACAGGGGTATAATTCACCCCTCCACTTT.

This clonotype appeared a single time. The chain employs TRBV11-2 and TRBJ2-5, with 14 bases matching TRBD2. V lost 1 base, J lost 11 bases, and 9 bases stayed unmatched. The CDR3 has 16 amino acids. CDR1 and CDR2 from the germline V gene are SGHAT and FQNNGV. CDR3 loop: CASSLGLAGGLDTQYF. The DNA for the CDR3 is TGTGCCAGCAGCTTAGGACTAGCGGGAGGGCTGGATACGCAGTACTTC.

The sample holds many counts of this clonotype. The chain joins TRBV2 to TRBJ1-2; D perhaps matches TRBD1 (5 bases). CDR3 length equals 14 residues. CDR1 SNHLY and CDR2 FYNNEI come from the germline V gene. Trimming pared 6 bases from V and 4 bases from J, leaving 15 bases between. This CDR3 is CASRESTVGYGYTF. Here the CDR3 DNA reads TGTGCCAGCAGGGAATCGACAGTGGGCTATGGCTACACCTTC.

The chain couples TRBV12-3 or TRBV12-4 to TRBJ1-6; TRBD1 agrees at 9 bases. V was pared by 5 bases and J by 8 bases, with 7 bases of the junction left unmatched. The CDR3 totals 15 residues. For the CDR3, the DNA is TGTGCCAGCAGTCCCTCGGGACAGGGTTATTCACCCCTCCACTTT. Translated, it gives CASSPSGQGYSPLHF.

At least ten counts were recorded for this clonotype. The V gene is TRBV5-8, the J gene TRBJ1-5, with D possibly TRBD1 on 5 matching bases. The ends were cut back, 3 bases at V and 4 bases at J, with 14 bases in the middle. CDR3 length equals 15 residues. The germline CDR1 and CDR2 sequences are SGHTS and YDEGEE. CDR3: CASSSGTDENQPQHF. CDR3 nucleotide sequence: TGTGCCAGCAGCTCCGGGACGGATGAAAATCAGCCCCAGCATTTT.

This chain joins TRBV7-8 and TRBJ2-3, with unresolved D. CDR3 length: 15 residues. The V and J ends lost 5 bases and 5 bases respectively, with 17 bases between them. CDR1 SGHVS and CDR2 FQNEAQ come from the germline V gene. CDR3 sequence reads: CASSRLESRVDTQYF. CDR3 sequence (DNA): TGTGCCAGCAGCCGACTCGAAAGTCGGGTAGATACGCAGTATTTT.

The V gene is TRBV7-2, the J gene TRBJ1-5; 8 nucleotides match TRBD1. Losses at the gene ends were 3 bases for V and 14 bases for J; bases not matched to a gene: 12. The CDR3 runs to 14 residues. CDR1 and CDR2 (germline): SGHTA, FQGNSA. The CDR3 reads CASSFQQGASDEHF. The CDR3 nucleotides are TGTGCCAGCAGCTTTCAGCAGGGGGCTTCGGACGAGCATTTT.

The rearrangement uses TRBV5-4 and TRBJ2-2; D could derive from TRBD1 or TRBD2 (5 bases each). Trimming pared 4 bases from V and 3 bases from J, leaving 13 bases between. Germline V gene sequence: CDR1 SGHNT, CDR2 YYREEE (reference sequence). The CDR3 has 15 amino acids. The CDR3 region has the DNA TGTGCCAGCAGCCCCGGGACCCAGGACACCGGGGAGCTGTTTTTT. Translating it yields CASSPGTQDTGELFF. The full variable domain, completed using reference TRBV5-4 and TRBJ2-2, is ETGVTQSPTHLIKTRGQQVTLRCSSQSGHNTVSWYQQALGQGPQFIFQYYREEENGRGNFPPRFSGLQFPNYSSELNVNALELDDSALYLCASSPGTQDTGELFFGEGSRLTVL.

The CDR3 nucleotides read TGTGCCAGCAGTGGATCCCCCGGGACCCCCCTTGTGGGGGGCTACACCTTC. It codes for CASSGSPGTPLVGGYTF. The chain employs TRBV12-3 or TRBV12-4 and TRBJ1-2; TRBD1 is a possible D gene (5 bases). CDR3 length equals 17 residues. With 5 bases removed from V and 8 bases from J, the gap between germline ends came to 27 bases.

This chain links TRBV29-1 with TRBJ1-5; D is unresolved. V was trimmed by 8 bases and J by 6 bases, leaving 20 bases between them. The CDR3 has 14 amino acids. Germline loops: CDR1 SQVTM, CDR2 ANQGSEA. CDR3 bases: TGCAGCACCCAAGGAGGCGGAGTAGGTCAGCCCCAGCATTTT. This translates into CSTQGGGVGQPQHF.

V is TRBV19 and J is TRBJ2-2; D remains unclear. The CDR3 totals 10 residues. The germline gives CDR1 LNHDA, CDR2 SQIVND (reference sequence). V was clipped by 3 bases and J by 8 bases, with 1 base between them. The CDR3 DNA reads TGTGCCAGTAGTATTGGGGAGCTGTTTTTT. Protein: CASSIGELFF.

The genes are TRBV5-4 and TRBJ2-2; 8 positions match TRBD1. The CDR3 extends over 17 amino acids. Germline CDR1 and CDR2: SGHNT and YYREEE (reference sequence). Trimming at V came to 4 bases and at J to 1 base, leaving 9 bases not matched to a gene. The CDR3 protein is CASSQTGVGGNTGELFF. The CDR3 nucleotides read TGTGCCAGCAGCCAGACAGGGGTTGGCGGGAACACCGGGGAGCTGTTTTTT.

V gene TRBV7-9 combines with J gene TRBJ2-7; D is uncertain. CDR3 size: 15 residues. Per the germline V gene, CDR1 is SEHNR and CDR2 is FQNEAQ (reference sequence). Trimming took 2 bases from V and 7 from J, leaving 18 bases between them. CDR3 residues: CASSLLGPTLSEQYF. Written as DNA, the CDR3 is TGTGCCAGCAGCTTACTCGGACCTACCCTGAGTGAGCAGTACTTC.

This sequence joins TRBV7-6 and TRBJ2-5; the D gene is possibly TRBD1 (5 bases). This CDR3 is 14 amino acids long. V was cut by 5 bases and J by 2 bases, with 12 bases left in between. Germline V gene data show CDR1 as SGHVS and CDR2 as FNYEAQ. This CDR3 is CASSVVRVQETQYF. In nucleotides, the CDR3 is TGTGCCAGCAGCGTTGTCAGGGTTCAAGAGACCCAGTACTTC.

This clonotype has at least ten counts. The chain joins TRBV29-1 to TRBJ1-2; TRBD1 might be the D (5 bases). V was clipped by 4 bases and J by 5 bases, with 11 bases between them. This CDR3 region has 12 residues. Germline V lookup: CDR1 SQVTM, CDR2 ANQGSEA. The CDR3 loop reads CSVGGPNYGYTF. The CDR3 region has the DNA TGCAGCGTTGGGGGCCCGAATTATGGCTACACCTTC.

This clonotype was detected ten times or more. This chain uses TRBV12-3 or TRBV12-4 with TRBJ2-6; D is unclear. V was cut by 0 bases and J by 0 bases, with 9 bases left in between. The CDR3 has 17 residues. The CDR3 protein is CASSLAIGGSGANVLTF. The CDR3 DNA sequence: TGTGCCAGCAGTTTAGCGATTGGTGGCTCTGGGGCCAACGTCCTGACTTTC.

This clonotype is a singleton in its sample. The rearrangement links TRBV10-3 to TRBJ2-5; D may be TRBD1 (5 bases). Germline CDR1 ENHRY, CDR2 SYGVKD. The CDR3 contains 15 residues. Trimming shortened V by 10 bases and J by 1 base, and 19 bases separated the two germline ends. The CDR3 DNA follows: TGTGCCAAATTGGACAAGGGCTGGGGCCAAGAGACCCAGTACTTC. This sequence encodes CAKLDKGWGQETQYF.